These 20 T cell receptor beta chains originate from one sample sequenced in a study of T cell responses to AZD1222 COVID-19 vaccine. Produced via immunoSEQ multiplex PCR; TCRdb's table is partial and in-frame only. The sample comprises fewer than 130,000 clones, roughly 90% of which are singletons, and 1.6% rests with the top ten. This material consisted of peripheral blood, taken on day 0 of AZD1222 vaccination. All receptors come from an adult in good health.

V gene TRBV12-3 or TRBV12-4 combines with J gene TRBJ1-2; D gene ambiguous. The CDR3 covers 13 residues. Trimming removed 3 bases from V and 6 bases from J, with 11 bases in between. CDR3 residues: CASSFGGGNGYTF. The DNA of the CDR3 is TGTGCCAGCAGTTTCGGCGGAGGAAATGGCTACACCTTC.

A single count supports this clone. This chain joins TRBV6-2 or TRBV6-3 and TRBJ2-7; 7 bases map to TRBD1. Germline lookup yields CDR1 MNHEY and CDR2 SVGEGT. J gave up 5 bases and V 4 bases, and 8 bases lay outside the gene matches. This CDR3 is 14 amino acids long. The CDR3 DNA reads TGTGCCAGCAGTTTAATCACAGGGGATGACGAGCAGTACTTC. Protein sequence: CASSLITGDDEQYF.

The CDR3 loop is CASSLEKTGGVTEAFF. CDR3 DNA: TGTGCCAGCAGCTTAGAGAAAACAGGGGGCGTCACTGAAGCTTTCTTT. The rearrangement links TRBV11-2 to TRBJ1-1; 9 positions agree with TRBD1. J was trimmed by 4 bases and V by 0 bases; bases with no gene match: 6. Germline CDR1 SGHAT, CDR2 FQNNGV. The CDR3 is 16 amino acids.

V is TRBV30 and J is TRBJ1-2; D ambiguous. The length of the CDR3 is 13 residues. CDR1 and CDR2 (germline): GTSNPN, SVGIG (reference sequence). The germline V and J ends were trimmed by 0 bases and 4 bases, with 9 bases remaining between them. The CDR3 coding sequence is TGTGCCTGGAGTGTAGCTGTGTCCTATGGCTACACCTTC. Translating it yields CAWSVAVSYGYTF. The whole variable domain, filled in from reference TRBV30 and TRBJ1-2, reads SQTIHQWPATLVQPVGSPLSLECTVEGTSNPNLYWYRQAAGRGLQLLFYSVGIGQISSEVPQNLSASRPQDRQFILSSKKLLLSDSGFYLCAWSVAVSYGYTFGSGTRLTVV.

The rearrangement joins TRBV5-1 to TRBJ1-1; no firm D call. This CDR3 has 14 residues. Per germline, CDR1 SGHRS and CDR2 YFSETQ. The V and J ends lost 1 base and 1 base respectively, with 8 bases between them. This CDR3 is CASSLNSWNTEAFF. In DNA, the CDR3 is TGCGCCAGCAGCTTGAACAGCTGGAACACTGAAGCTTTCTTT.

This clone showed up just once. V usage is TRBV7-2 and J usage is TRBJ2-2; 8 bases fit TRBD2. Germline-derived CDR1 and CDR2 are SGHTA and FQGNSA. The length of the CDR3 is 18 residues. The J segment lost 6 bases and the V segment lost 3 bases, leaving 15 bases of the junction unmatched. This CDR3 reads CASSLRSGALRGAGELFF. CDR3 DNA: TGTGCCAGCAGCTTGCGTAGCGGGGCCCTGCGGGGGGCCGGGGAGCTGTTTTTT.

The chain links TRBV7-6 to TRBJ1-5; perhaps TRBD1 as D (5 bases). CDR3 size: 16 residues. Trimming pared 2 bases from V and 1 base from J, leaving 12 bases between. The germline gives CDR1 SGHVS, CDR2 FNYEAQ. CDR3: CASSLSGARSNQPQHF. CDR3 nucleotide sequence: TGTGCCAGCAGCTTATCCGGGGCGCGGAGCAATCAGCCCCAGCATTTT.

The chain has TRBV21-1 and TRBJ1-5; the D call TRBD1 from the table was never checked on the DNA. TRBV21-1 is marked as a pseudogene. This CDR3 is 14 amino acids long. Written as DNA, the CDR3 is TGTGCCAGCAGGGACACGCGTAGCAATCAGCCCCAGCATTTT. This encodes CASRDTRSNQPQHF.

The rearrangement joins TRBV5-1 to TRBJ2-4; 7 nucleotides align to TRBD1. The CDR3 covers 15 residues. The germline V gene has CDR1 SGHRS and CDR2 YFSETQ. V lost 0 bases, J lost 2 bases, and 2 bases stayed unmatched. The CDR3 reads CASSLGGGTKNIQYF. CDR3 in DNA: TGCGCCAGCAGCTTGGGAGGGGGCACCAAAAACATTCAGTACTTC.

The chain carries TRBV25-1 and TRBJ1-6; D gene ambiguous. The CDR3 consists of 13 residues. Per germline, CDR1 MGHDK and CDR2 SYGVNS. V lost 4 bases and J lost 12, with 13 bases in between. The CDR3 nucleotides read TGTGCCAGCAGTGGACCCGAGGGTTTACCCCTCCACTTT. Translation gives CASSGPEGLPLHF.

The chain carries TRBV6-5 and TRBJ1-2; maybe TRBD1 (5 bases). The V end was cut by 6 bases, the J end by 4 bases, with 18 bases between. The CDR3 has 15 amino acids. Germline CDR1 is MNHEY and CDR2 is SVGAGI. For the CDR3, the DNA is TGTGCCAGCAGCCTGCAGGGAGTCAATCCCTATGGCTACACCTTC. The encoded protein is CASSLQGVNPYGYTF.

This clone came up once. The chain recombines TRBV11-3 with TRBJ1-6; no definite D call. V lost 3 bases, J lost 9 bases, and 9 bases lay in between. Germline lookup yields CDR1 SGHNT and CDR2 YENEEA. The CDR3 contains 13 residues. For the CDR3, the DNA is TGTGCCAGCAGCTTTGGCGACTCTTCACCCCTCCACTTT. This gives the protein CASSFGDSSPLHF.

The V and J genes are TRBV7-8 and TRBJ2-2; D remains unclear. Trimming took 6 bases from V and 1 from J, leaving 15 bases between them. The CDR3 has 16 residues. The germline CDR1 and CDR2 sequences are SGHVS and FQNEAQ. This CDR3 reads CASSESDWGNTGELFF. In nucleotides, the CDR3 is TGTGCCAGCAGTGAGTCCGATTGGGGGAACACCGGGGAGCTGTTTTTT.

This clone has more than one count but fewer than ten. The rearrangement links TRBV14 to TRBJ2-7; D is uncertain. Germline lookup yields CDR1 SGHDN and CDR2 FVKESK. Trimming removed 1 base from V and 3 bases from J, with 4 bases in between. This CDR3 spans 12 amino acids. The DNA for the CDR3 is TGTGCCAGCAGCCAAGTCCGCTACGAGCAGTACTTC. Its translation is CASSQVRYEQYF.

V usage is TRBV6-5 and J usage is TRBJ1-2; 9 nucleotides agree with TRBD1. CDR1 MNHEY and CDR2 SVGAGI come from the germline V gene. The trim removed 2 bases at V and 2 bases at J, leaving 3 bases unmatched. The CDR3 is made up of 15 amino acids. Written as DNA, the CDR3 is TGTGCCAGCAGTTACCGGGGACAGGGAAACTATGGCTACACCTTC. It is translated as CASSYRGQGNYGYTF.

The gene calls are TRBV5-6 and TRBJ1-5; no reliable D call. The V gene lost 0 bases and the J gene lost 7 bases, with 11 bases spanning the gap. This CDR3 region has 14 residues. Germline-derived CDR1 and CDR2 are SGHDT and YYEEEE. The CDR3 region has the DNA TGTGCCAGCAGCTTGGCTGCGGGAACCCAGCCCCAGCATTTT. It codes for CASSLAAGTQPQHF.

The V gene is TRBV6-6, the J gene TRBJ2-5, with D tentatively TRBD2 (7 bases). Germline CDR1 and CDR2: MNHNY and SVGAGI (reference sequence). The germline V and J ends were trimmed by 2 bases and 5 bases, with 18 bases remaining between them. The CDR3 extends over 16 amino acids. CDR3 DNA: TGTGCCAGCAGTTACGGGGGGGCATCCCGTAGGGAGACCCAGTACTTC. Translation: CASSYGGASRRETQYF.

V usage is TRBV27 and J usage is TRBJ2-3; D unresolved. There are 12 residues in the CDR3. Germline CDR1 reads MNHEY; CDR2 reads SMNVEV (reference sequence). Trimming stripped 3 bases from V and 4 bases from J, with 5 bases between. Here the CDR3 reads CASSFQADTQYF. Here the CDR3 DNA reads TGTGCCAGCAGTTTTCAGGCAGATACGCAGTATTTT.

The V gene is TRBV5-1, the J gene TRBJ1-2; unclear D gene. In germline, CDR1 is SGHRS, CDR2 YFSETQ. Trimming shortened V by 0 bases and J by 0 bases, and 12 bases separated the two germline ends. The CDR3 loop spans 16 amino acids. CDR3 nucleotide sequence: TGCGCCAGCAGCTTGGGAGCCAAGGGCGCTAACTATGGCTACACCTTC. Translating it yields CASSLGAKGANYGYTF.

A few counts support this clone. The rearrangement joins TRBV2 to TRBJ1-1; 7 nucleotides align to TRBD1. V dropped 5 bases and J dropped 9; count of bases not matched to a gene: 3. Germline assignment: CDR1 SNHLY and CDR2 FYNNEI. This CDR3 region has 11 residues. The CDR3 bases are TGTGCCAGCAGTTCGACAGGGAAAGCTTTCTTT. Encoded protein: CASSSTGKAFF.